This T cell receptor (beta chain) emerged from a study of T cell changes during pregnancy in multiple sclerosis. The protocol was immunoSEQ multiplex PCR, while the TCRdb copy is restricted to in-frame clones and leaves out a portion. Here the sample spans about 23,000 clones, more than 85% being singletons. The CDR3 is 13 amino acids. The V end lost 4 bases, the J end lost 1 base, and 6 bases lay between the germline ends. CDR1 SGDLS and CDR2 YYNGEE come from the germline V gene. Sequences were derived from CD8+ T cells from peripheral blood mononuclear cells, sampled after pregnancy. The TCR was taken from a female donor with multiple sclerosis, enrolled in a pregnancy study. The chain joins TRBV9 to TRBJ2-1; D remains unclear. In DNA form, the CDR3 reads TGTGCCAGCAGCCCGGTATCCTACAATGAGCAGTTCTTC. Encoded protein: CASSPVSYNEQFF.